What follows are 19 T cell receptor beta chains derived from one specimen sequenced in a study of T cell responses to AZD1222 COVID-19 vaccine. Profiling relied on immunoSEQ multiplex PCR, and the TCRdb table lists in-frame clones only, not all of them. The repertoire holds approximately 140,000 clones, with about 90% as singletons. This specimen was peripheral blood, taken 28 days after the second AZD1222 dose. These TCRs come from an adult who received the AZD1222 COVID-19 vaccine.

The rearrangement uses TRBV6-5 and TRBJ1-1; 7 nucleotides line up with TRBD1. The CDR3 is 15 amino acids. The germline V gene has CDR1 MNHEY and CDR2 SVGAGI. V lost 0 bases and J lost 7; bases outside the gene matches: 8. The CDR3: CASSYSADRMVEAFF. The CDR3 DNA reads TGTGCCAGCAGTTACTCGGCGGACAGGATGGTTGAAGCTTTCTTT.

Points on this clone: Other DNA sequences of this sample code for an identical CDR3. The chain links TRBV5-1 to TRBJ1-1; D remains unclear. Trimming took 5 bases from V and 1 from J, leaving 12 bases between them. CDR1 is SGHRS and CDR2 is YFSETQ in the germline V gene. CDR3 size: 14 residues. The CDR3 protein is CASSSRTANTEAFF. CDR3 DNA sequence: TGCGCCAGCAGTTCGCGGACGGCGAACACTGAAGCTTTCTTT.

V is TRBV24-1 and J is TRBJ1-2; no definite D call. Trimming cost V 5 bases and J 0 bases, with 12 bases left between them. The CDR3 covers 15 residues. CDR1 and CDR2 from the germline V gene are KGHDR and SFDVKD. CDR3 amino acids: CATSGGIRSNYGYTF. In DNA form, the CDR3 reads TGTGCCACCAGTGGAGGTATCCGATCTAACTATGGCTACACCTTC.

This rearrangement joins TRBV24-1 to TRBJ2-3, with TRBD1 identical over 7 bases. This CDR3 has 15 residues. Germline V CDR1 and CDR2: KGHDR, SFDVKD. Trimming cost V 6 bases and J 4 bases; bases outside gene matches: 9. The CDR3 bases are TGTGCCACCAGTATGGGACAGATTTTGGCAGATACGCAGTATTTT. Its translation is CATSMGQILADTQYF.

This clone occurred once. The V gene is TRBV4-1, the J gene TRBJ2-7; no definite D call. Trimming cost V 0 bases and J 3 bases, with 6 bases left between them. Germline V CDR1 and CDR2: MGHRA, YSYEKL. The CDR3 runs 13 residues. Written as DNA, the CDR3 is TGCGCCAGCAGCCAAGAGGTCCGCTACGAGCAGTACTTC. Translation: CASSQEVRYEQYF.

The chain employs TRBV7-9 and TRBJ1-1, with a weak D call TRBD1 (5 bases). V lost 5 bases and J 5 bases, leaving 15 bases between the germline ends. The CDR3 spans 14 residues. Per the germline V gene, CDR1 is SEHNR and CDR2 is FQNEAQ (reference sequence). CDR3 coding DNA: TGTGCCAGCAGCCCTACAGGTGGTTGGACTGAAGCTTTCTTT. This translates into CASSPTGGWTEAFF.

The J gene is TRBJ1-3, the V gene TRBV9, with D unresolved. Germline V lookup: CDR1 SGDLS, CDR2 YYNGEE. This CDR3 comprises 12 residues. Trimming removed 0 bases from V and 4 bases from J, with 2 bases in between. The CDR3 DNA is TGTGCCAGCAGCGTAGCCGGAAACACCATATATTTT. It specifies CASSVAGNTIYF.

The V and J genes are TRBV28 and TRBJ1-2; 8 nucleotides agree with TRBD1. This CDR3 contains 12 residues. CDR1 is MDHEN, CDR2 SYDVKM, per germline. Germline trimming cut 8 bases from V and 5 bases from J; bases unmatched to any gene: 4. The CDR3 here is CASSGGTYGYTF. In nucleotides, the CDR3 is TGTGCCAGCTCAGGGGGCACGTATGGCTACACCTTC.

This clone occurred a few times. CDR3 DNA: TGTGCCAGCAGATTGGTAGTGACGAACACTGAAGCTTTCTTT. Translating it yields CASRLVVTNTEAFF. The gene calls are TRBV2 and TRBJ1-1; no firm D call. V lost 6 bases and J 1 base, leaving 12 bases between the germline ends. This CDR3 is built from 14 residues. Germline CDR1 reads SNHLY; CDR2 reads FYNNEI.

The genes are TRBV6-5 and TRBJ2-1; D is undetermined. The V gene's germline CDR1 is MNHEY and CDR2 SVGAGI. The V gene lost 0 bases and the J gene lost 4 bases, with 7 bases spanning the gap. This CDR3 contains 14 residues. CDR3 in DNA: TGTGCCAGCAGTTACTCGAGAGTATACAATGAGCAGTTCTTC. This encodes CASSYSRVYNEQFF.

The V and J genes are TRBV10-3 and TRBJ1-2; 7 bases agree with TRBD1. Germline values: CDR1 ENHRY, CDR2 SYGVKD. The CDR3 is made up of 15 amino acids. With V trimmed by 3 bases and J by 4 bases, 8 bases remained unmatched. CDR3: CAISEFTGESYGYTF. The CDR3 nucleotides are TGTGCCATCAGTGAATTTACAGGGGAGTCCTATGGCTACACCTTC.

CDR3 in amino acids: CSVSLGGGNQPQHF. CDR3 nucleotides: TGCAGCGTTTCCCTCGGCGGTGGCAATCAGCCCCAGCATTTT. The V call is TRBV29-1, the J call TRBJ1-5; D is ambiguous. This CDR3 is built from 14 residues. In germline, CDR1 is SQVTM, CDR2 ANQGSEA. The ends were cut back, 5 bases at V and 2 bases at J, with 13 bases in the middle. Based on the CDR3 plus reference TRBV29-1 and TRBJ1-5, the full variable domain is SAVISQKPSRDICQRGTSLTIQCQVDSQVTMMFWYRQQPGQSLTLIATANQGSEATYESGFVIDKFPISRPNLTFSTLTVSNMSPEDSSIYLCSVSLGGGNQPQHFGDGTRLSIL.

This CDR3 is CASRSDGSYEQYV. CDR3 coding DNA: TGTGCCAGCAGATCGGACGGCTCCTACGAGCAGTACGTC. V usage is TRBV28 and J usage is TRBJ2-7, with D uncertain. The CDR3 has 13 residues. V lost 6 bases and J lost 0, with 9 bases in between. Germline V lookup: CDR1 MDHEN, CDR2 SYDVKM.

The chain uses TRBV7-9 and TRBJ2-2; D is possibly TRBD2 (5 bases). The germline V gene has CDR1 SEHNR and CDR2 FQNEAQ (reference sequence). The CDR3 extends over 14 amino acids. Trimming removed 5 bases at V and 6 bases at J, with 13 bases between. The CDR3, as DNA: TGTGCCAGCAGCAGGGCAAGCGGAGCCGGGGAGCTGTTTTTT. It specifies CASSRASGAGELFF. The variable domain in full, with the rest retrieved from reference TRBV7-9 and TRBJ2-2, is DTGVSQNPRHKITKRGQNVTFRCDPISEHNRLYWYRQTLGQGPEFLTYFQNEAQLEKSRLLSDRFSAERPKGSFSTLEIQRTEQGDSAMYLCASSRASGAGELFFGEGSRLTVL.

The gene calls are TRBV29-1 and TRBJ2-2; D possibly corresponds to TRBD2 (6 bases). The V gene's germline CDR1 is SQVTM and CDR2 ANQGSEA. The CDR3 contains 14 residues. V was shortened by 3 bases and J by 6 bases, with 14 bases between the two germline ends. The CDR3 region has the DNA TGCAGCGTTGAGAGGGCGCTAGCGTCCGGGGAGCTGTTTTTT. Its translation: CSVERALASGELFF.

The chain is built from TRBV4-1 and TRBJ2-7; 7 bases are a match to TRBD1. CDR1 is MGHRA, CDR2 YSYEKL, per germline. Trimming at V came to 2 bases and at J to 2 bases, leaving 3 bases not matched to a gene. The CDR3 covers 14 residues. CDR3 loop: CASSQRTGAYEQYV. For the CDR3, the DNA is TGCGCCAGCAGCCAACGGACAGGTGCCTACGAGCAGTACGTC.

V usage is TRBV7-9 and J usage is TRBJ2-3; D is undetermined. Trimming shortened V by 1 base and J by 3 bases, and 2 bases separated the two germline ends. CDR3 length: 12 residues. Germline V lookup: CDR1 SEHNR, CDR2 FQNEAQ (reference sequence). CDR3 residues: CASSLGTDTQYF. CDR3 DNA sequence: TGTGCCAGCAGCTTAGGGACAGATACGCAGTATTTT.

The chain recombines TRBV9 with TRBJ1-2, with TRBD1 matching 9 bases. J lost 5 bases, V lost 4 bases, and 9 bases had no gene match. The germline V gene encodes CDR1 SGDLS and CDR2 YYNGEE. CDR3 length equals 15 residues. This CDR3 reads CASSPGGQGTYGYTF. As DNA, the CDR3 is TGTGCCAGCAGCCCGGGGGGACAGGGAACGTATGGCTACACCTTC.

CDR3 nucleotide sequence: TGCAGCGTTGTAAGGACGGACAGGGATTCCGGAAACACCATATATTTT. This encodes CSVVRTDRDSGNTIYF. The chain has TRBV29-1 and TRBJ1-3, with 8 positions matching TRBD1. CDR1 is SQVTM, CDR2 ANQGSEA, per germline. With 4 bases clipped from V and 4 bases from J, the junction kept 12 bases outside the gene matches. The CDR3 has 16 amino acids.